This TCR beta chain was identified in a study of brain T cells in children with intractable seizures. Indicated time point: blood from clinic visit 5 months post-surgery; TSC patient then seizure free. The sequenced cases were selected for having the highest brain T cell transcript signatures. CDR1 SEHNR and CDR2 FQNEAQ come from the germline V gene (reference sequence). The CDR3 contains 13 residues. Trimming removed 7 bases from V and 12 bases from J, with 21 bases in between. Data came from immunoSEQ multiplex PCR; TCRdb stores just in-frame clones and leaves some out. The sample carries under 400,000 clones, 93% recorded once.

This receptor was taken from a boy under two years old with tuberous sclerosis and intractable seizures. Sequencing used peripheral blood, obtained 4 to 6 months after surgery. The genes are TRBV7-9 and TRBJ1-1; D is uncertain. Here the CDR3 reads CASIDSPGRITFF. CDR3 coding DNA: TGTGCCAGCATTGATTCGCCGGGTAGGATAACTTTCTTT.